These 19 T cell receptor beta chains share one sample of origin, sequenced in a study of identical twins. Via MiXCR, TCRdb re-called the 5' RACE reads, giving one row per CDR3 protein. In the table there are 450,000 or so distinct CDR3 sequences, 13% to 15% of which are singletons. The sample was also linked to a second study, of yellow fever vaccine responses in identical twins.

Material for sequencing was CD4+ T cells sorted from blood. Receptors originate from a young woman in good health.

This clonotype was observed a handful of times. V gene TRBV6-5 combines with J gene TRBJ2-5; D perhaps matches TRBD2 (5 bases). The CDR3 extends over 16 amino acids. V was clipped by 2 bases and J by 0 bases, with 13 bases between them. CDR1 and CDR2 (germline): MNHEY, SVGAGI. CDR3 DNA: TGTGCCAGCAGTTACGGAGGCGGCGCGTACCAAGAGACCCAGTACTTC. Its protein is CASSYGGGAYQETQYF.

This clonotype has only a few counts. This chain joins TRBV3-1 and TRBJ2-5, with TRBD2 matching 11 bases. The CDR3 covers 16 residues. Germline-derived CDR1 and CDR2 are LGHDT and YNNKEL (reference sequence). J gave up 4 bases and V 0 bases, and 4 bases lay outside the gene matches. This CDR3 reads CASSQDLAGGGETQYF. In DNA, the CDR3 is TGTGCCAGCAGCCAAGATCTAGCGGGGGGCGGAGAGACCCAGTACTTC.

This chain connects TRBV10-1 to TRBJ2-1, with D possibly being TRBD2 (6 bases). V shed 8 bases and J shed 9 bases, with 14 bases lying between them. Germline CDR1 and CDR2: WNHNN and SYGVQD (reference sequence). CDR3 length equals 12 residues. The CDR3: CASGTSKGEQFF. The CDR3 bases are TGCGCCAGCGGAACTAGCAAGGGTGAGCAGTTCTTC.

The chain couples TRBV7-2 to TRBJ2-2; the D gene is possibly TRBD1 (5 bases). CDR3 length: 15 residues. V lost 6 bases and J 6 bases, leaving 17 bases between the germline ends. Germline CDR1 is SGHTA and CDR2 is FQGNSA. DNA for the CDR3: TGTGCCAGCAGTCCAGGCGGAAAAGGGGCCGGGGAGCTGTTTTTT. Translating it yields CASSPGGKGAGELFF.

The chain carries TRBV27 and TRBJ2-6; D uncertain. This CDR3 is built from 15 residues. V was shortened by 4 bases and J by 1 base, with 8 bases between the two germline ends. Germline CDR1 is MNHEY and CDR2 is SMNVEV (reference sequence). Here the CDR3 reads CASSSRPSGANVLTF. Written as DNA, the CDR3 is TGTGCCAGCAGTTCTCGTCCTTCTGGGGCCAACGTCCTGACTTTC. The whole variable domain, remainder taken from reference TRBV27 and TRBJ2-6, is EAQVTQNPRYLITVTGKKLTVTCSQNMNHEYMSWYRQDPGLGLRQIYYSMNVEVTDKGDVPEGYKVSRKEKRNFPLILESPSPNQTSLYFCASSSRPSGANVLTFGAGSRLTVL.

Remarks on this clonotype: An end of the junction does not agree with germline; a read error may underlie this. The V gene is TRBV28, the J gene TRBJ1-2; D not resolved. This CDR3 has 12 residues. Germline CDR1 is MDHEN and CDR2 is SYDVKM. This CDR3 is CASRPLTGQPAF. The CDR3 coding sequence is TGTGCCAGCAGGCCACTTACCGGGCAACCAGCCTTC.

The chain couples TRBV12-3 or TRBV12-4 to TRBJ2-7; 8 bases align to TRBD1. The CDR3 is 15 amino acids. The junction had 11 bases not matched to a gene; V was cut back by 5 bases and J by 5 bases. The CDR3 DNA reads as TGTGCCAGCAGTCGATCCGGGACAGGACGCCACGAGCAGTACTTC. Encoded protein: CASSRSGTGRHEQYF.

This clonotype occurred once. The chain is built from TRBV5-1 and TRBJ2-3, with TRBD2 matching over 8 bases. V shed 0 bases, J shed 6 bases, and the junction held 6 bases outside the gene matches. Germline V CDR1 and CDR2: SGHRS, YFSETQ. The CDR3 is 15 amino acids. The DNA of the CDR3 is TGCGCCAGCAGCTTGGGGCGGGGGGCCGAGGATACGCAGTATTTT. The encoded protein is CASSLGRGAEDTQYF.

The chain has TRBV28 and TRBJ2-5; 7 positions agree with TRBD2. Losses at the gene ends were 2 bases for V and 5 bases for J; bases not matched to a gene: 5. Germline V gene lookup returns CDR1 MDHEN and CDR2 SYDVKM. The CDR3 covers 14 residues. In nucleotides, the CDR3 is TGTGCCAGCAGTTTAACACTAGCGAGCGAGACCCAGTACTTC. Its protein is CASSLTLASETQYF.

V gene TRBV10-3 combines with J gene TRBJ1-5; TRBD1 matches 9 bases. Germline assignment: CDR1 ENHRY and CDR2 SYGVKD. This CDR3 has 16 amino acids. With V trimmed by 5 bases and J by 2 bases, 7 bases remained unmatched. Here the CDR3 DNA reads TGTGCCATCAGTCCGGGGGACAGGGCGGGCAATCAGCCCCAGCATTTT. It encodes CAISPGDRAGNQPQHF.

This clonotype was recorded a few times. The V call is TRBV6-5, the J call TRBJ1-5, with unresolved D. The CDR3 has 16 residues. Trimming took off 2 bases at V and 6 bases at J, with 17 bases between the two ends. Germline V gene lookup returns CDR1 MNHEY and CDR2 SVGAGI. The CDR3 DNA follows: TGTGCCAGCAGTTACCGACTATCCGGGGAAGCTCAGCCCCAGCATTTT. This translates into CASSYRLSGEAQPQHF.

This clonotype was observed a handful of times. The chain has TRBV18 and TRBJ2-7; 9 positions match TRBD1. V was clipped by 3 bases and J by 3 bases; unmatched bases: 6. The CDR3 is made up of 15 amino acids. Germline CDR1 KGHSH, CDR2 LQKENI. CDR3 in amino acids: CASSPRQGDYYEQYF. In nucleotides, the CDR3 is TGTGCCAGCTCACCCCGACAGGGGGATTACTACGAGCAGTACTTC.

This clonotype was seen a few times. V gene TRBV5-1 combines with J gene TRBJ2-1, with 11 bases lining up with TRBD2. V dropped 5 bases and J dropped 6; count of bases not matched to a gene: 10. Germline V lookup: CDR1 SGHRS, CDR2 YFSETQ. This CDR3 contains 16 residues. The CDR3 is CASSPGTSGGVNEQFF. Here the CDR3 DNA reads TGCGCCAGCAGTCCCGGGACTAGCGGAGGGGTCAATGAGCAGTTCTTC.

The V call is TRBV5-1, the J call TRBJ2-2; a weak D match, TRBD1 (6 bases). CDR3 size: 15 residues. V was trimmed by 6 bases and J by 3 bases, leaving 15 bases between them. The V gene's germline CDR1 is SGHRS and CDR2 YFSETQ. The CDR3 bases are TGCGCCAGCACAAACAGGGTCGCGGACACCGGGGAGCTGTTTTTT. Translating it yields CASTNRVADTGELFF.

This clonotype was observed a handful of times. The chain employs TRBV11-3 and TRBJ2-2, with 7 nucleotides matching TRBD1. The germline V gene has CDR1 SGHNT and CDR2 YENEEA. Losses at the gene ends were 0 bases for V and 10 bases for J; bases not matched to a gene: 11. This CDR3 contains 16 residues. CDR3 protein: CASSLDLTGAPEELFF. The CDR3 bases are TGTGCCAGCAGCTTAGATTTAACAGGGGCGCCCGAGGAGCTGTTTTTT.

This clonotype was seen more than once but under ten times. J is TRBJ1-1 and V is TRBV27; a weak D match, TRBD1 (5 bases). V gave up 6 bases and J gave up 4 bases, with 18 bases separating them. Per the germline V gene, CDR1 is MNHEY and CDR2 is SMNVEV (reference sequence). The CDR3 contains 15 residues. CDR3 region: CASSHFQGGGTEAFF. The CDR3 DNA is TGTGCCAGCAGCCACTTTCAGGGCGGGGGCACTGAAGCTTTCTTT.

In this sample, this clonotype turned up many times. The chain employs TRBV20-1 and TRBJ1-2; 7 bases are shared with TRBD1. The germline CDR1 and CDR2 sequences are DFQATT and SNEGSKA (reference sequence). V was clipped by 1 base and J by 8 bases; unmatched bases: 10. CDR3 length equals 14 residues. The CDR3 protein is CSARVSAGTEGYTF. The CDR3 region has the DNA TGCAGTGCTAGAGTTTCGGCAGGGACAGAAGGCTACACCTTC.

This clonotype was observed a handful of times. This rearrangement joins TRBV18 to TRBJ2-1, with D hard to call. The CDR3 is 13 residues long. Trimming shortened V by 0 bases and J by 4 bases, and 4 bases separated the two germline ends. From germline, CDR1 is KGHSH and CDR2 LQKENI. The CDR3 reads CASSPPEYNEQFF. Written as DNA, the CDR3 is TGTGCCAGCTCACCACCGGAATACAATGAGCAGTTCTTC.

This chain joins TRBV28 and TRBJ2-7; D is perhaps TRBD2 (5 bases). V was trimmed by 7 bases and J by 3 bases, leaving 16 bases between them. Germline V CDR1 and CDR2: MDHEN, SYDVKM. This CDR3 has 14 residues. CDR3 sequence: CASTPASPFYEQYF. CDR3 nucleotide sequence: TGTGCCAGCACTCCGGCTAGCCCTTTCTACGAGCAGTACTTC.